This entry features one T cell receptor beta chain sequence. This entry belongs to a study of follicular helper T cells after annual influenza vaccination. The CDR3 length is 14 residues. Trimming stripped 2 bases from V and 0 bases from J, with 7 bases between. Germline V lookup: CDR1 ENHRY, CDR2 SYGVKD. Sequenced by immunoSEQ multiplex PCR; TCRdb stores in-frame clones only, minus some. The table shows around 2,500 clones, with 65% to 90% occurring only once. Time point described: 2015-2016 season, pre-vaccination. The chain has TRBV10-3 and TRBJ1-1; D is unresolved. This material consisted of CXCR5+ CD38- circulating T follicular helper cells from blood, taken on the day of influenza vaccination. Subset defined: circulating Tfh, non-naive CD4+CXCR5+PD-1+ (ICOS+CD38+ or ICOS-CD38-). The source is an adult who received the influenza vaccine. The CDR3 DNA reads TGTGCCATCAGTGAGCCCCAGGTGAACACTGAAGCTTTCTTT. Its protein product is CAISEPQVNTEAFF.